Listed below are T cell receptor beta chains from one sample, sequenced in a study of T cell responses to AZD1222 COVID-19 vaccine. Some clones are missing from TCRdb's copy, which holds only in-frame ones; the method was immunoSEQ multiplex PCR. Of about 180,000 clones listed, 90% to 95% are singletons. This specimen was peripheral blood, taken 28 days after the second AZD1222 dose. The receptors were sampled from an adult who received the AZD1222 COVID-19 vaccine. The CDR3 runs from the conserved cysteine through the conserved F or W. The order of the fields is clone size, D gene, V gene, J gene, CDR3 protein, CDR3 DNA. A D gene is named only where the DNA matches it firmly. Expanded clones get a size class; other rows say once, few or many, or leave the size out.

>NA|NA|TRBV27|TRBJ1-5
CASTLIGSNQPQHF
TGTGCCAGCACCCTCATAGGGTCTAATCAGCCCCAGCATTTT
>NA|TRBD2|TRBV15|TRBJ2-7
CATSRATRTSGRYEQYF
TGTGCCACCAGCAGAGCAACCCGGACTAGCGGGAGGTACGAGCAGTACTTC
>NA|NA|TRBV4-2|TRBJ2-1
CASSQDLMERVGEQFF
TGTGCCAGCAGCCAAGATTTAATGGAGAGGGTCGGTGAGCAGTTCTTC
>NA|TRBD1|TRBV5-6|TRBJ1-3
CASSLVVTGPSGNTIYF
TGTGCCAGCAGCTTGGTAGTGACAGGGCCCTCTGGAAACACCATATATTTT
>NA|NA|TRBV30|TRBJ1-3
CAWSRGRSASGNTIYF
TGTGCCTGGAGCCGAGGCAGGAGTGCCTCTGGAAACACCATATATTTT
>NA|NA|TRBV19|TRBJ1-5
CASSIKNQPQHF
TGTGCCAGTAGTATAAAAAATCAGCCCCAGCATTTT
>NA|TRBD2|TRBV7-9|TRBJ2-3
CASRKAGGPDTQYF
TGTGCCAGCAGGAAAGCGGGAGGGCCCGATACGCAGTATTTT
>NA|NA|TRBV19|TRBJ1-5
CASTKLGTNQPQHF
TGTGCCAGTACGAAGCTCGGGACCAATCAGCCCCAGCATTTT
>once|NA|TRBV3-1/TRBV3-2|TRBJ2-2
CASSNTGELFF
TGTGCCAGCAGCAACACCGGGGAGCTGTTTTTT
>NA|NA|TRBV19|TRBJ2-3
CASSIDRQGPLTDTQYF
TGTGCCAGTAGTATCGATCGCCAGGGGCCACTCACAGATACGCAGTATTTT
>NA|TRBD1|TRBV6-1|TRBJ1-4
CASSEGQPNEKLFF
TGTGCCAGCAGTGAGGGACAGCCTAATGAAAAACTGTTTTTT
>once|NA|TRBV11-3|TRBJ2-5
CASSSGASSETQYF
TGTGCCAGCAGCTCGGGGGCTTCGTCAGAGACCCAGTACTTC
>NA|NA|TRBV6-5|TRBJ1-5
CASSKDRNQPQHF
TGTGCCAGCAGTAAGGATCGCAATCAGCCCCAGCATTTT
>NA|NA|TRBV5-1|TRBJ1-1
CASSLGAAGNTEAFF
TGCGCCAGCAGCCTAGGGGCAGCGGGGAACACTGAAGCTTTCTTT
>NA|TRBD1|TRBV27|TRBJ1-4
CASSPRTGAVTNEKLFF
TGTGCCAGCAGTCCACGGACAGGGGCTGTAACTAATGAAAAACTGTTTTTT
>NA|TRBD2|TRBV4-1|TRBJ2-7
CASSQAGSSGYEQYF
TGCGCCAGCAGCCAAGCCGGATCTAGCGGGTACGAGCAGTACTTC
>NA|TRBD1|TRBV6-2/TRBV6-3|TRBJ2-2
CASSYSGTGGTTGELFF
TGTGCCAGCAGTTACTCCGGGACAGGGGGCACCACCGGGGAGCTGTTTTTT
>NA|NA|TRBV7-2|TRBJ2-1
CASSLALYGGNEQFF
TGTGCCAGCAGCTTAGCTTTGTACGGGGGCAATGAGCAGTTCTTC
>NA|TRBD1|TRBV7-6|TRBJ1-1
CASSLMGQGGTEAFF
TGTGCCAGCAGCTTAATGGGACAGGGGGGAACTGAAGCTTTCTTT
>few|TRBD1|TRBV5-1|TRBJ2-2
CASSPGQGATAGELFF
TGCGCCAGCAGCCCAGGACAGGGGGCTACCGCCGGGGAGCTGTTTTTT
>once|NA|TRBV7-9|TRBJ1-1
CASSPPRYTEAFF
TGTGCCAGCAGCCCCCCTCGATACACTGAAGCTTTCTTT
>NA|NA|TRBV19|TRBJ1-2
CASSIEGFGYGYTF
TGTGCCAGTAGTATAGAGGGTTTTGGCTATGGCTACACCTTC
>NA|NA|TRBV7-6|TRBJ2-1
CASSLGQGAYNEQFF
TGTGCCAGCAGCCTGGGGCAGGGAGCCTACAATGAGCAGTTCTTC
>NA|NA|TRBV19|TRBJ2-2
CASTTSAGTAGELFF
TGTGCCAGTACCACTTCGGCGGGAACAGCCGGGGAGCTGTTTTTT